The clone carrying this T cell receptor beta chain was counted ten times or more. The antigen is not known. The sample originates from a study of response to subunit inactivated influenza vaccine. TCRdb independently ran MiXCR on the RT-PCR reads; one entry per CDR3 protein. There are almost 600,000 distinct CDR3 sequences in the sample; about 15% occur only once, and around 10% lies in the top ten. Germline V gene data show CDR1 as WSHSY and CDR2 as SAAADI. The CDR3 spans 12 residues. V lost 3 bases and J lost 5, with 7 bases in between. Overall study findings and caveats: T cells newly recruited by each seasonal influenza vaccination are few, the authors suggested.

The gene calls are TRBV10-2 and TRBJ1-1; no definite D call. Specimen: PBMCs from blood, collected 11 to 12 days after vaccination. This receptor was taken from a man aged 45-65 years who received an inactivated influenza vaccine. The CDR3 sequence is CASSEGLTEAFF. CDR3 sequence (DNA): TGCGCCAGCAGTGAAGGTTTAACTGAAGCTTTCTTT.